This T cell receptor (beta chain) stems from a study of OX40 agonist ivuxolimab in advanced cancers. Study findings and constraints: In the expanded peripheral T cells, antigen specificity was never determined.

The method was immunoSEQ multiplex PCR; TCRdb's version includes in-frame clones alone and lacks a portion of them. The sample holds under 100,000 clones, approximately 85% seen once. Comment on this clone: Its target is not known.

CDR3 length: 15 amino acids. Germline CDR1 and CDR2: MGHDK and SYGVNS. V gave up 6 bases and J gave up 4 bases; unmatched junction bases: 4. The TCR sequence derives from an adult with an advanced solid tumor such as melanoma, head and neck, liver or kidney cancer. The sample here was CD4+ or CD8+ T cells sorted from blood, taken in a trial of the OX40 agonist ivuxolimab. The chain recombines TRBV25-1 with TRBJ2-1; the match to TRBD2 covers 12 bases. The CDR3, as DNA: TGTGCCAGCAGCCCCGGACTAGCGGGGTACAATGAGCAGTTCTTC. Encoded protein: CASSPGLAGYNEQFF.